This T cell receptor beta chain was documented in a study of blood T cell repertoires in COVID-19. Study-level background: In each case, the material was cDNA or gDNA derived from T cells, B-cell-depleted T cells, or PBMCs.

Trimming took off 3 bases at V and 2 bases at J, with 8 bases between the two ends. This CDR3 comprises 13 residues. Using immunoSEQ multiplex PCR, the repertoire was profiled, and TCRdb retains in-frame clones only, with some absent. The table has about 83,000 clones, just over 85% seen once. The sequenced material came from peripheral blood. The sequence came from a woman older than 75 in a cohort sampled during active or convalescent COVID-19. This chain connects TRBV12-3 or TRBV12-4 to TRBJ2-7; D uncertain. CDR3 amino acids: CASSFGGTYEQYV. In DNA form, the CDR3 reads TGTGCCAGCAGTTTCGGCGGAACCTACGAGCAGTACGTC.